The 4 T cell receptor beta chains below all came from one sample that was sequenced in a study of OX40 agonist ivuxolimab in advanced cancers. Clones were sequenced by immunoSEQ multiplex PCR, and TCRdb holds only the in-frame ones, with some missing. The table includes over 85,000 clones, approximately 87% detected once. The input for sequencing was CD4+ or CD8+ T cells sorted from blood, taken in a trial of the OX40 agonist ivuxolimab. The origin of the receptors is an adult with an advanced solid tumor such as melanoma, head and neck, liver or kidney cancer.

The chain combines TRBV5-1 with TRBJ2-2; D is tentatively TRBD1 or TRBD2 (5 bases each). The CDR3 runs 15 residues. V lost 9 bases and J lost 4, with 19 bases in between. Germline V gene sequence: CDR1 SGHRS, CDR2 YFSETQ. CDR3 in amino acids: CATTPGAGTTGELFF. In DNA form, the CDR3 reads TGCGCCACCACACCCGGGGCAGGGACCACCGGGGAGCTGTTTTTT.

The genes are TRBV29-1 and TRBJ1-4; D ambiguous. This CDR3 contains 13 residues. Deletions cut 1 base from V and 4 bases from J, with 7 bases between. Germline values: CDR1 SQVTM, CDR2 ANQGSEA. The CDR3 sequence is CSVEASSNEKLFF. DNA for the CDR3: TGCAGCGTTGAAGCCTCCAGTAATGAAAAACTGTTTTTT.

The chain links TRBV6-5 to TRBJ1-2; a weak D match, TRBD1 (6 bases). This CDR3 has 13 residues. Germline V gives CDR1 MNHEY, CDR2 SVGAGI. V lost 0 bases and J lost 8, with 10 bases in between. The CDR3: CASSYSGGIGYTF. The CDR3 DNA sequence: TGTGCCAGCAGTTACTCAGGGGGGATAGGCTACACCTTC.

CDR3: CASSMQGGNTIYF. The DNA for the CDR3 is TGTGCCAGTAGTATGCAGGGGGGAAACACCATATATTTT. The gene calls are TRBV19 and TRBJ1-3; weak D call: TRBD1 (6 bases). Germline V gene sequence: CDR1 LNHDA, CDR2 SQIVND (reference sequence). The CDR3 runs 13 residues. V lost 3 bases to trimming and J lost 4 bases, with 7 bases between them.